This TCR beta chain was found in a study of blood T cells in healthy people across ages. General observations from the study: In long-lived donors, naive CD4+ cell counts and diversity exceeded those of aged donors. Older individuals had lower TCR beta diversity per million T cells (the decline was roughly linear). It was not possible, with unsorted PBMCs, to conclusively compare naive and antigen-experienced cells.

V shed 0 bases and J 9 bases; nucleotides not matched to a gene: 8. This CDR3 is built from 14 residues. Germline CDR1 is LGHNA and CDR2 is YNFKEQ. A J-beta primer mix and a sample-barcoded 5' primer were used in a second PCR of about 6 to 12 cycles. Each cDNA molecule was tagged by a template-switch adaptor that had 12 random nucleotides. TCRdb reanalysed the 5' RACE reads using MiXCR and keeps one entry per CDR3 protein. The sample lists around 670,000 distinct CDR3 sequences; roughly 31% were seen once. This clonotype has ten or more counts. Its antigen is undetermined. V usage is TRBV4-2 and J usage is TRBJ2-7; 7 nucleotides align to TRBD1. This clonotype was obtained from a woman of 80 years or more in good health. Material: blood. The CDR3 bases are TGTGCCAGCAGCCAAGAAGGGGGCCAGGGTCGGCAGTACTTC. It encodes CASSQEGGQGRQYF.